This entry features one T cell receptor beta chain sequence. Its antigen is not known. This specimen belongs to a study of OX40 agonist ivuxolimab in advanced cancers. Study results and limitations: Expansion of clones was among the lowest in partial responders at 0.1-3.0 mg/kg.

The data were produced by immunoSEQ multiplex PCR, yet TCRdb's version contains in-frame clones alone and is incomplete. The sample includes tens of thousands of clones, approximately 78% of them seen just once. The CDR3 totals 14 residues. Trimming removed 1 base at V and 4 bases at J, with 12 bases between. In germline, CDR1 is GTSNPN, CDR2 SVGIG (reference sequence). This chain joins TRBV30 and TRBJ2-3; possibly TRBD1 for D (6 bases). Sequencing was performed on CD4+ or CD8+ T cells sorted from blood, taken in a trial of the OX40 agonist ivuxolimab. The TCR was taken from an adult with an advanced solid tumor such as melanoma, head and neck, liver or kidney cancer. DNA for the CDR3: TGTGCCTGGAGTGGTTCCTGGGGGCCAGATACGCAGTATTTT. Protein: CAWSGSWGPDTQYF.